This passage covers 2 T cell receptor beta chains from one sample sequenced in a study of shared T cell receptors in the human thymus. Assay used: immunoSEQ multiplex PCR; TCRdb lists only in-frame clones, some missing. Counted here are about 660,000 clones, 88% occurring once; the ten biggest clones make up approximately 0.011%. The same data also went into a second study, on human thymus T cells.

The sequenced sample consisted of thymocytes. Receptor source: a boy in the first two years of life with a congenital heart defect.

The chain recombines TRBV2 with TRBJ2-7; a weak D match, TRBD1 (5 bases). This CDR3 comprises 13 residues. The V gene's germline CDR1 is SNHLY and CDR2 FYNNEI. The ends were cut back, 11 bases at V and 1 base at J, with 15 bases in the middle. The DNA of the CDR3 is TGTGCCCTGGCCAGGGTTAGGTCCTACGAGCAGTACTTC. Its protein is CALARVRSYEQYF. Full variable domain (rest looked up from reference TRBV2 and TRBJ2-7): EPEVTQTPSHQVTQMGQEVILRCVPISNHLYFYWYRQILGQKVEFLVSFYNNEISEKSEIFDDQFSVERPDGSNFTLKIRSTKLEDSAMYFCALARVRSYEQYFGPGTRLTVT.

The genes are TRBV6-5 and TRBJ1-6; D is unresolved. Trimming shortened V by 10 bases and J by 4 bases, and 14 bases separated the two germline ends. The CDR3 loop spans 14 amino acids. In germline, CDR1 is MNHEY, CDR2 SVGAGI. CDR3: CANEGPTYNSPLHF. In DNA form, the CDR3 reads TGTGCCAACGAGGGCCCCACATATAATTCACCCCTCCACTTT.